The T cell receptor (beta chain) described here comes from a study of T cells in Graves' hyperthyroidism and ophthalmopathy. If no ophthalmopathy progression occurred within 18 months, Graves' hyperthyroidism was stable. Trimming left V 5 bases short and J 12 bases short, with 20 bases between. The CDR3 sequence is 14 residues long. CDR1 is SGHVS, CDR2 FQNEAQ, per germline. There were TCR beta CDR3 regions amplified from RNA transcripts. HTBI primers drove first-round RT-PCR of the TCR CDR3. TCRdb processed the multiplex PCR reads anew with MiXCR; each CDR3 protein has one entry. The sample shows a few hundred thousand distinct CDR3 sequences, 15% of them seen only once. This clonotype was seen many times.

The rearrangement joins TRBV7-8 to TRBJ2-1; D is possibly TRBD1 (7 bases). This sequence was found in a woman younger than 45 with Graves' hyperthyroidism. The sequenced sample was blood. CDR3 protein: CASSTGGTVLGQFF. The CDR3 bases are TGTGCCAGCAGCACCGGAGGGACAGTATTAGGGCAGTTCTTC.